This TCR beta chain was retrieved from a study of breast tumors, draining lymph nodes, adjacent tissues. Overall study findings and caveats: Most tumor T cells seemingly derive from lymph node, then expand in tumor.

TCRdb passed the multiplex PCR reads through MiXCR, listing each CDR3 protein once. The data contain around 50,000 distinct CDR3 sequences, more than 20% of them singletons. This clonotype was observed many times. No antigen is known for it. Source material: breast tumor tissue. The receptor was isolated from a female donor with breast cancer. Some clones in this sample may be carry-over from other donors' samples.

CDR3 in amino acids: CASSQAGGIIVENTGELFF. Written as DNA, the CDR3 is TGCGCCAGCAGCCAAGCGGGAGGCATCATTGTAGAGAACACCGGGGAGCTGTTTTTT. This chain uses TRBV4-1 with TRBJ2-2; 7 bases map to TRBD2. V trimming: 1 base; J trimming: 1 base; junction bases outside the gene matches: 12. This CDR3 contains 19 residues. Germline V gives CDR1 MGHRA, CDR2 YSYEKL.